These 8 T cell receptor beta chains came from one sample sequenced in a study of radiotherapy plus CTLA-4 blockade in lung cancer. Data came from immunoSEQ multiplex PCR; TCRdb stores just in-frame clones and leaves some out. The sample holds over 85,000 clones, approximately 74% seen once. This material consisted of peripheral blood, taken from a patient treated with radiotherapy plus ipilimumab. The receptor set was obtained from a human donor with non-small cell lung cancer who had a partial response to radiotherapy plus ipilimumab. Some clones in this sample may be carry-over from other donors' samples.

This chain links TRBV29-1 with TRBJ2-5, with 8 positions matching TRBD1. V lost 4 bases to trimming and J lost 1 base; unmatched junction nucleotides: 2. The CDR3 is 13 residues long. Germline CDR1 is SQVTM and CDR2 is ANQGSEA. DNA for the CDR3: TGCAGCGTTGCGCAGGGGGCCCAAGAGACCCAGTACTTC. It specifies CSVAQGAQETQYF.

The CDR3 nucleotides are TGTGCCAGCAGCACACGACTAGGGAATGAGCAGTTCTTC. This gives the protein CASSTRLGNEQFF. The chain combines TRBV7-8 with TRBJ2-1; possible D gene TRBD2, 6 bases. The germline V and J ends were trimmed by 5 bases and 7 bases, with 12 bases remaining between them. This CDR3 has 13 amino acids. Germline V gene data show CDR1 as SGHVS and CDR2 as FQNEAQ.

The gene calls are TRBV5-1 and TRBJ2-3; 10 bases are shared with TRBD2. The CDR3 contains 16 residues. Germline CDR1 is SGHRS and CDR2 is YFSETQ. With 3 bases clipped from V and 4 bases from J, the junction kept 8 bases outside the gene matches. Written as DNA, the CDR3 is TGCGCCAGCAGCTCTAGACTAGCGGGCACCTCAGATACGCAGTATTTT. Translated: CASSSRLAGTSDTQYF.

Only a few counts were recorded for this clone. The rearrangement joins TRBV5-6 to TRBJ1-1, with 7 nucleotides matching TRBD1. The CDR3 is 16 amino acids. Germline values: CDR1 SGHDT, CDR2 YYEEEE. V was clipped by 2 bases and J by 0 bases; unmatched bases: 7. The CDR3 is CASSLYRGLMNTEAFF. CDR3 sequence (DNA): TGTGCCAGCAGCTTATACAGGGGATTAATGAACACTGAAGCTTTCTTT.

The V call is TRBV7-2, the J call TRBJ2-1; 10 bases map to TRBD2. Trimming cost V 1 base and J 8 bases; bases outside gene matches: 5. The germline CDR1 and CDR2 sequences are SGHTA and FQGNSA. The CDR3 is 15 residues long. CDR3 nucleotides: TGTGCCAGCAGCTTAGTATTTGGGACTAGCGATGAGCAGTTCTTC. It codes for CASSLVFGTSDEQFF.

The chain is built from TRBV2 and TRBJ2-3; 13 nucleotides align to TRBD2. CDR3 size: 19 residues. With 6 bases clipped from V and 2 bases from J, the junction kept 14 bases outside the gene matches. Germline assignment: CDR1 SNHLY and CDR2 FYNNEI. CDR3 nucleotide sequence: TGTGCCAGCAGCGCCATACCCGGGACTAGCGGGACCTTCACAGATACGCAGTATTTT. It encodes CASSAIPGTSGTFTDTQYF.

V and J are TRBV11-3 and TRBJ1-3; D uncertain. V dropped 4 bases and J dropped 3 bases, with 19 bases sitting between them. Germline CDR1 is SGHNT and CDR2 is YENEEA. The CDR3 is 17 residues long. The CDR3 spells CASSSNPGSYYGNTIYF. The CDR3 DNA reads TGTGCCAGCAGCTCCAACCCTGGGAGCTATTATGGAAACACCATATATTTT.

This clone was seen just once. The chain joins TRBV6-1 to TRBJ2-4; tentative D call: TRBD1 (6 bases). The CDR3 has 17 residues. Germline V CDR1 and CDR2: MNHNS, SASEGT. The V gene lost 2 bases and the J gene lost 0 bases, with 14 bases spanning the gap. In nucleotides, the CDR3 is TGTGCCAGCAGTGAATCGGACAGACCGCTAGCCAAAAACATTCAGTACTTC. Translation: CASSESDRPLAKNIQYF.